Here is one T cell receptor beta chain with its context. The sample holds a few counts of this clonotype. It has no known antigen specificity. No base-level quality is on record; no much larger clone is a single base apart. This entry comes from a study of identical twins (dated by TCRdb to about 2016). Regarding the study in general: The study deep-sequenced TCR alpha and beta repertoires from monozygotic twins, unrelated adults of various ages and cord blood to test whether fetal clonotypes persist. To rule out contamination, replicate twin experiments were performed at different times with different library preparation protocols. On the study overall, not on this receptor specifically: Because the same donors could not be followed over many years, the conclusions relied on cross-sectional statistical analysis. Zero-insertion analyses could be partly confounded by invariant T cells such as MAIT and iNKT, although diverse VJ usage argued against such confounding for most clonotypes. Compared with coincidental sharing between unrelated individuals, an excess of low generation-probability sequences was observed among out-of-frame TCR alpha sequences shared between twins. The excess sharing between twins in beta out-of-frame sequences was weaker because fewer shared sequences reduced the signal-to-noise ratio. Abundant cord blood beta clonotypes carried fewer insertions; young adult naive repertoires showed a weaker similar trend, while memory repertoires showed none. Recombination models systematically underestimated out-of-frame TCR alpha sharing in monozygotic twins but agreed with sharing between unrelated individuals.

V is pruned by 3 bases and J by 3 bases, leaving 4 bases of the junction without a gene match. The germline V gene (reference sequence) yields DFQATT for CDR1 and SNEGSKA for CDR2. Counted from cysteine to phenylalanine, this CDR3 has 14 amino acids. Left in the record is the CDR3 DNA by itself, 42 bases read in frame from the first base. Library method: 5' RACE. Sequenced on an Illumina HiSeq 2000. A universal primer binding site was introduced by template switching, and a unique molecular identifier was present in the final cDNA, enabling accurate counting of TCR cDNA molecules. First-strand cDNA for TCR alpha and beta chains was synthesized from specific primers in the conserved constant-segment region. Each cDNA library was double barcoded, with a SMART-Mk sample barcode plus Illumina barcodes, to control for contamination. TruSeq adapter sequences, together with Illumina sample barcodes, were added in two successive PCR steps. The TCR alpha and beta cDNA libraries were sequenced on the Illumina HiSeq platform using custom primers. The paper's processing steps were these. Unique molecular identifiers were extracted from raw reads with MiGEC, and CDR3 positions were determined with MiXCR. Recombination models were inferred per individual with the repgenHMM and IGoR tools using an EM algorithm. The analysis of shared clonotypes was done with the tcR package in R, with sharing normalized by the product of cloneset sizes. To study raw recombination free of thymic and clonal selection effects, out-of-frame nonproductive sequences were analyzed. TCRdb reanalyzed the raw reads on its own, using fastp at Q25 for trimming and MiXCR for clone calling, and kept in-frame beta chains. Entries that share a CDR3 protein sequence are merged under the most common genes and DNA. These V and J calls derive from TCRdb rather than the authors' analysis. A total of about 900,000 distinct CDR3 sequences appear in this sample, 9% to 15% of them only once. Around 1.5% of the sample comes from the top ten.

Every donor was a healthy Caucasian. Three pairs of female monozygotic twins, all aged 18 to 29 years, were included in the twin cohort. The RNA used for TCR libraries was isolated from peripheral blood mononuclear cells. The same data also contributed to another study, on yellow fever vaccine responses in identical twins. The other study reports the following: The authors reported that the T cell response to vaccination in identical twins appeared partly convergent and partly personalized. In the study, vaccine-responding T cell clones were precisely tracked in identical twins.

This sequence was found in a woman aged 18-29 years in good health. The sample was PBMCs. The chain was built from TRBV20-1 and TRBJ1-2; TRBD1 agrees with 10 junctional bases. The sequence in DNA is TGCAGTGCTAGTGACAGGGGGCACGACTATGGCTACACCTTC. It is translated as CSASDRGHDYGYTF.